This T cell receptor (beta chain) originates from a study of blood T cell repertoires in COVID-19 (dated by TCRdb to 2018 to 2020). With respect to the entire study: Samples covering the acute and convalescent phases of COVID-19 were provided by collaborators in the United States, Italy and Spain. The samples were drawn from the first 160 participants of the ongoing ImmuneRACE study and from over a thousand subjects provided by 6 global collaborators. The material from the prospective study consisted of cDNA or gDNA derived from T cells, B-cell-depleted T cells, or PBMCs. The repertoires were made available in a free public database intended to serve as a resource for research on the immune response to SARS-CoV-2. Sample metadata almost always included a de-identified subject ID, COVID-19 status, age in years and sex. Where available, HLA class I and class II types were taken from metadata supplied by the sample provider and were not determined by assay-based typing. The dataset comprised deeply sampled blood TCRbeta repertoires from subjects exposed to, actively infected with, or recovered from COVID-19. Overall results and qualifications from the work: The amount of clinical and demographic metadata varied by source and participant and was provided uncurated.

Participants in the prospective study were aged roughly 18 to 89 years, lived in 20 to 30 United States geographic areas, and enrolled through a virtual design. Cohort assignment in the prospective study relied on participant-reported clinical history from a screening survey and a study questionnaire. In the prospective study, whole blood, serum and a nasopharyngeal or oropharyngeal swab were collected from each participant by mobile phlebotomists. Over a roughly 2-month period, participants in the prospective study had the option of providing additional blood draws and questionnaires. Before DNA extraction, blood samples from the prospective study were shipped at room temperature or frozen. TCRbeta CDR3 regions were amplified from genomic DNA by means of the immunoSEQ Assay, a bias-controlled multiplex PCR. The study's processing was this. The number of nucleated cells in each sample was estimated by amplification of reference gene primers within the assay. To quantify the absolute abundance of each unique TCRbeta CDR3 rearrangement, sequence reads were collapsed and filtered. For each sample, productive Simpson clonality was calculated as the square root of Simpson's diversity index across productive rearrangements. Imported from immuneACCESS, the table was reduced by TCRdb to in-frame sequences with V and J called. These copies leave out some clones; in studies compared against another copy, an unresolved V gene accounts for under half, and the cause of the remainder is not known. V and J calls and clone size follow that table, whereas D and trimming were derived from the DNA. The sample table lists approximately 250,000 clones, about nine tenths of them with a count of one. In total, the top ten clones hold about 4% of the sample.

A note on this clone: Its target antigen remains unknown. No much larger clone exists at a distance of one base, and base qualities are not known.

The germline V gene sets CDR1 to SGDLS and CDR2 to YYNGEE. V is shortened by 0 bases, J by 3 bases, and the region joining them spans 8 bases. The CDR3 spans 14 residues, from the cysteine through the phenylalanine. CDR3 DNA only is kept here, 42 bases in frame from base 1. This TCR derives from a woman in her 30s with acute COVID-19. The chain is made from TRBV9 and TRBJ2-3, with the identity of the D gene unclear. The sequencing input was PBMCs or T cells enriched from blood (not recorded which). CDR3 region: CASSVGPRTDTQYF. The sequenced DNA is TGTGCCAGCAGCGTAGGGCCGCGGACAGATACGCAGTATTTT. Here the CDR3 is joined to the reference TRBV9 and TRBJ2-3 genes, and the full variable domain is: DSGVTQTPKHLITATGQRVTLRCSPRSGDLSVYWYQQSLDQGLQFLIQYYNGEERAKGNILERFSAQQFPDLHSELNLSSLELGDSALYFCASSVGPRTDTQYFGPGTRLTVL.